This entry describes one TCR beta chain. Its antigen is still unknown. Germline assignment: CDR1 SEHNR and CDR2 FQNEAQ (reference sequence). The ends were cut back, 3 bases at V and 6 bases at J, with 17 bases in the middle. The CDR3 runs to 15 residues. The sample is drawn from a study of cytomegalovirus exposure and HLA in healthy donors. Study-wide context: Earlier results showed 117 million unique TCR beta sequences derived from roughly 200 million T cells.

Primers for the PCR totalled 60 Vbeta and 13 Jbeta. The assay was immunoSEQ multiplex PCR, and TCRdb's table has in-frame clones only and misses some. The sample comprises 150,000 to 200,000 clones, about 76% of which are singletons, and roughly 1.5% rests with the top ten. Points from the study as a whole: The likely origin of a cluster of highly shared sequence variants was a sequencing artifact. Association with HLA alleles at 0.05 false discovery rate was found for about 17,000 TCR beta sequences in a later analysis.

The sequence came from a woman aged 45-59 years in good health and CMV-seronegative. V gene TRBV7-9 combines with J gene TRBJ1-2, with D uncertain. Specimen: PBMCs. The CDR3 spells CASSLNWVTEDGYTF. The CDR3 DNA is TGTGCCAGCAGCTTGAATTGGGTTACGGAGGATGGCTACACCTTC.